This entry lists 20 T cell receptor beta chains sequenced from one sample in a study of beta chain features in type 1 diabetes. Every bit of the isolated RNA underwent reverse transcription, so sequencing read expressed TCRB transcripts. TCRdb's copy holds only in-frame clones and misses some; the assay was immunoSEQ multiplex PCR. The sample contains fewer than 250,000 clones, around 14% of which appear only once. The source material was naive CD4+ T cells from blood. The receptors were sampled from a woman aged 40-49 years in good health.

The chain joins TRBV4-3 to TRBJ2-1; 14 nucleotides align to TRBD2. The V gene end was trimmed by 1 base and the J gene end by 4 bases; junction bases not matched to a gene: 0. Germline V gene data show CDR1 as LGHNA and CDR2 as YSLEER. This CDR3 is built from 16 residues. The CDR3 DNA reads TGCGCCAGCAGCCAAGGGACTAGCGGGAGGTACAATGAGCAGTTCTTC. It codes for CASSQGTSGRYNEQFF.

The chain uses TRBV19 and TRBJ2-3; D possibly corresponds to TRBD2 (6 bases). Trimming pared 7 bases from V and 0 bases from J, leaving 14 bases between. Germline V gene sequence: CDR1 LNHDA, CDR2 SQIVND (reference sequence). CDR3 length: 15 residues. The CDR3 here is CASTFGGPSTDTQYF. As DNA, the CDR3 is TGTGCCAGTACATTCGGGGGACCTAGCACAGATACGCAGTATTTT.

This clone was counted a few times. V and J are TRBV7-2 and TRBJ1-2; D may be TRBD1 (6 bases). V shed 6 bases and J shed 6 bases, with 14 bases lying between them. Germline lookup yields CDR1 SGHTA and CDR2 FQGNSA. This CDR3 is built from 13 residues. The DNA of the CDR3 is TGTGCCAGCAGTCTAATGGGGGCGGATGGCTACACCTTC. It translates to CASSLMGADGYTF.

This clone came up a few times. The genes are TRBV29-1 and TRBJ2-7; unclear D gene. V was cut by 4 bases and J by 5 bases, with 15 bases left in between. The CDR3 covers 13 residues. The germline V gene encodes CDR1 SQVTM and CDR2 ANQGSEA. The CDR3 loop reads CSVVNTRGNEQYF. The CDR3 DNA follows: TGCAGCGTTGTAAACACGCGAGGAAACGAGCAGTACTTC.

This clone was detected only once. This chain uses TRBV5-4 with TRBJ2-5, with D perhaps matching TRBD1 (8 bases). V gave up 6 bases and J gave up 7 bases, with 13 bases separating them. The length of the CDR3 is 12 residues. Germline V gene lookup returns CDR1 SGHNT and CDR2 YYREEE (reference sequence). In nucleotides, the CDR3 is TGTGCCAGCAACAACAGGGGGGGGACCCAGTACTTC. It encodes CASNNRGGTQYF.

This chain connects TRBV6-1 to TRBJ1-5; a possible D gene is TRBD1 (5 bases). The germline V gene has CDR1 MNHNS and CDR2 SASEGT. The CDR3 consists of 13 residues. V was clipped by 4 bases and J by 7 bases, with 11 bases between them. CDR3 sequence reads: CASSGREGQPQHF. The CDR3 DNA sequence: TGTGCCAGCAGTGGCAGGGAGGGACAGCCCCAGCATTTT.

The chain has TRBV25-1 and TRBJ1-1; D not certain. Trimming removed 0 bases at V and 2 bases at J, with 13 bases between. The CDR3 has 16 amino acids. Germline V gene sequence: CDR1 MGHDK, CDR2 SYGVNS. For the CDR3, the DNA is TGTGCCAGCAGTGAATATCTTCAGGTACCCAACACTGAAGCTTTCTTT. Its protein product is CASSEYLQVPNTEAFF.

The rearrangement uses TRBV7-8 and TRBJ2-3; D call uncertain. Trimming took off 4 bases at V and 4 bases at J, with 21 bases between the two ends. The V gene's germline CDR1 is SGHVS and CDR2 FQNEAQ. CDR3 length: 17 residues. This CDR3 reads CASSSNRQRLPSDTQYF. As DNA, the CDR3 is TGTGCCAGCAGCTCCAACCGCCAGCGTCTTCCGTCAGATACGCAGTATTTT.

The V gene is TRBV14, the J gene TRBJ1-2, with D perhaps TRBD1 (6 bases). CDR1 is SGHDN, CDR2 FVKESK, per germline. This CDR3 spans 14 amino acids. Deletions cut 0 bases from V and 4 bases from J, with 9 bases between. CDR3 nucleotide sequence: TGTGCCAGCAGCCAAGATCTAGGGGGCTATGGCTACACCTTC. Amino acid sequence: CASSQDLGGYGYTF.

The gene calls are TRBV10-1 and TRBJ2-7, with 11 bases that match TRBD1. Unmatched junction bases numbered 6, after V lost 5 bases and J lost 3 bases. The CDR3 is 15 residues long. CDR1 is WNHNN and CDR2 is SYGVQD in the germline V gene (reference sequence). CDR3 sequence reads: CASSSPGQGVYEQYF. The CDR3 nucleotides are TGCGCCAGCAGTTCTCCGGGACAGGGGGTCTACGAGCAGTACTTC.

V usage is TRBV6-5 and J usage is TRBJ2-1, with 7 nucleotides matching TRBD1. The CDR3 spans 14 residues. After removal of 6 bases from V and 8 bases from J, the junction contained 10 bases not matched to a gene. Germline CDR1 is MNHEY and CDR2 is SVGAGI. The CDR3 region has the DNA TGTGCCAGCAGGGACAGGACCCGTGGTGATGAGCAGTTCTTC. Translating gives CASRDRTRGDEQFF.

The chain couples TRBV6-5 to TRBJ2-6; TRBD1 agrees at 7 bases. CDR1 is MNHEY and CDR2 is SVGAGI in the germline V gene. The V segment lost 4 bases and the J segment 2 bases; nucleotides outside the gene matches: 5. The CDR3 loop spans 16 amino acids. This CDR3 reads CASSSRTGAGANVLTF. The DNA for the CDR3 is TGTGCCAGCAGTTCCCGTACAGGGGCTGGGGCCAACGTCCTGACTTTC.

The sample holds a few counts of this clone. The CDR3 region is CASSAEGAGGAFF. As DNA, the CDR3 is TGTGCCAGCAGTGCCGAGGGGGCCGGGGGAGCTTTCTTT. The V and J genes are TRBV25-1 and TRBJ1-1; 7 positions match TRBD1. Germline V CDR1 and CDR2: MGHDK, SYGVNS. The CDR3 loop spans 13 amino acids. J lost 10 bases, V lost 4 bases, and 9 bases had no gene match.

This chain links TRBV6-6 with TRBJ2-5, with a possible D match to TRBD1 (6 bases). The germline V and J ends were trimmed by 1 base and 5 bases, with 11 bases remaining between them. This CDR3 has 14 residues. The germline V gene encodes CDR1 MNHNY and CDR2 SVGAGI (reference sequence). CDR3 loop: CASSYLFQGETQYF. CDR3 in DNA: TGTGCCAGCAGTTACTTGTTCCAGGGGGAGACCCAGTACTTC.

With regard to this clone: Other nucleotide sequences in the sample specify the same CDR3. The V call is TRBV27, the J call TRBJ2-5; 9 bases line up with TRBD2. The germline V gene has CDR1 MNHEY and CDR2 SMNVEV (reference sequence). V trimming: 6 bases; J trimming: 0 bases; junction bases outside the gene matches: 8. The CDR3 contains 16 residues. CDR3 protein: CASSRTSGWYQETQYF. In nucleotides, the CDR3 is TGTGCCAGCAGCCGCACTAGCGGGTGGTACCAAGAGACCCAGTACTTC.

V usage is TRBV5-4 and J usage is TRBJ2-3, with D perhaps matching TRBD2 (6 bases). The V end was cut by 4 bases, the J end by 1 base, with 16 bases between. In germline, CDR1 is SGHNT, CDR2 YYREEE (reference sequence). CDR3 length: 16 amino acids. Here the CDR3 reads CASSGWGRGGTDTQYF. CDR3 DNA sequence: TGTGCCAGCAGCGGGTGGGGTCGCGGGGGCACAGATACGCAGTATTTT.

This sequence joins TRBV21-1 and TRBJ1-5; TRBD1 is taken as the D call from the table, unchecked against the DNA. TRBV21-1 is marked as a pseudogene. The CDR3 has 18 residues. CDR3 nucleotides: TGTGCCAGCAGCAACCTCGGACAGGGCGACTATAGCAATCAGCCCCAGCATTTT. Protein product: CASSNLGQGDYSNQPQHF.

This clone showed up just a few times. J is TRBJ1-6 and V is TRBV4-1, with D tentatively TRBD1 (6 bases). This CDR3 region has 19 residues. In germline, CDR1 is MGHRA, CDR2 YSYEKL. V lost 5 bases and J 0 bases, leaving 20 bases between the germline ends. CDR3 in DNA: TGCGCCAGCAGCGAAACAGGGCTAAGGGAGAGCTCCTATAATTCACCCCTCCACTTT. It is translated as CASSETGLRESSYNSPLHF.

This clone was observed a few times. The genes are TRBV12-5 and TRBJ2-1, with D perhaps TRBD2 (6 bases). This CDR3 contains 17 residues. The V gene's germline CDR1 is LGHNT and CDR2 FRNRAP. The ends were cut back, 2 bases at V and 4 bases at J, with 18 bases in the middle. The CDR3 sequence is CASGLFTGGKRYNEQFF. DNA for the CDR3: TGTGCTAGTGGTTTGTTTACTGGCGGGAAACGATACAATGAGCAGTTCTTC.

This chain uses TRBV27 with TRBJ2-7, with TRBD1 matching over 9 bases. This CDR3 comprises 14 residues. Germline V gene lookup returns CDR1 MNHEY and CDR2 SMNVEV (reference sequence). Losses at the gene ends were 8 bases for V and 1 base for J; bases not matched to a gene: 6. CDR3 sequence reads: CASSQDRGSYEQYF. The CDR3 nucleotides are TGTGCCAGCTCCCAGGACAGGGGTTCCTACGAGCAGTACTTC.